This T cell receptor (beta chain) emerged from a study of PD-1 blockade in classical Hodgkin lymphoma (dated by TCRdb to the early 2020s). General notes on the study: Nivolumab dosing was 3 mg/kg intravenously every 2 weeks, continuing until either disease progression or unacceptable toxicity. To define a peripheral blood immune signature of response to PD-1 blockade in classical Hodgkin lymphoma, the study combined TCR beta sequencing with CyTOF.

Turning to this clone: It has no known antigen specificity. No much larger clone exists at a distance of one base, and base qualities are not known.

The CDR3, cysteine through phenylalanine, is 13 amino acids long. The sequence is cut down to CDR3 DNA, 39 bases in frame from base 1. The germline V gene (reference sequence) sets CDR1 to LNHDA and CDR2 to SQIVND. Taken with the paper, the label for time point translates to: cycle 2 day 1 (C2D1) of nivolumab. Every trial patient had relapsed following autologous stem cell transplantation, and prior brentuximab vedotin exposure was what differed among cohorts A, B and C. The trial cohort included 45 to 65 patients with relapsed/refractory classical Hodgkin lymphoma, and each patient had a best overall response of complete response, partial response or progressive disease. Single-agent nivolumab was administered to trial patients in the multi-cohort phase II CheckMate 205 trial. An independent review committee assessed best overall response by applying the 2007 International Working Group response criteria. Trial PBMCs were collected immediately before nivolumab initiation (C1D1) and during therapy at cycle 2 day 1 and cycle 4 day 1. Peripheral blood was collected in 8 mL Vacutainer Cell Preparation Tubes, from which PBMCs were isolated by centrifugation and then cryopreserved.

Overall study outcomes, separate from this receptor: Baseline TCR diversity was reported to be lower in newly diagnosed patients than in healthy donors, and even lower in relapsed/refractory patients. Baseline diversity similar to that of newly diagnosed patients was observed in trial patients achieving complete response, whereas significantly lower diversity was observed in partial responders and progressors. By C4D1, a significant rise was seen in CD4+ TCR diversity but not in CD8+ TCR diversity (p=0.0027 vs p=0.16), and the rise was most apparent among complete responders (p=0.02). The study was restricted to a single clinical trial cohort, and the causes of repertoire differences, possibly disease activity or prior therapy, were left undefined. Patients starting nivolumab less than 1 year after ASCT had lower diversity and were excluded from later analyses to avoid confounding by immune reconstitution.

The Qiagen DNeasy kit was used to extract genomic DNA from unsorted PBMCs and from the negatively selected CD4+ and CD8+ fractions. Using primers that anneal to V and J segments, immunoSEQ multiplex PCR amplified the TCR beta CDR3 regions. A synthetic immune receptor repertoire was used to minimize amplification bias, and any remaining bias was removed computationally after sequencing. For the original study's pipeline: Repertoire diversity was quantified as the Shannon entropy index using custom Python scripts. Unsorted, CD4+ and CD8+ repertoires were analyzed separately, except for combined analyses in which CD4+ and CD8+ sequences were merged in silico. A clone counted as expanded when the clone's frequency after treatment rose at least 2-fold relative to C1D1, and clones undetected at baseline were given a pseudocount of 0.5. Singleton clones were defined as clones with 0 or 1 copy at C1D1, and non-singleton clones were defined as clones with 2 or more copies. Clones expanded in unsorted samples were annotated as CD4+, CD8+ or unknown by matching protein sequences in sorted samples from the same patient. Wilcoxon tests on paired samples were used to test changes in diversity from C1D1 to C4D1. As stored in TCRdb, this immuneACCESS dataset retains in-frame rearrangements with V and J assigned. A fraction of the clones does not appear; measured against another copy, unresolved V genes explain less than half of the discrepancy, and the remainder lacks a known reason. The V and J calls and clone size are taken from that table; D and trimming were inferred from the DNA. Present in this sample are 35,000 or so clones, about 80% of which were seen just once. The ten most abundant clones make up 16% of the sample.

The sequencing here drew on peripheral blood mononuclear cells (PBMCs), taken before the second cycle of nivolumab. The chain couples TRBV19 to TRBJ2-5; confidence is insufficient to name the D gene. The closer fit of TRBJ2-7 to the DNA end suggests the J call may be wrong. This receptor was obtained from a human donor with classical Hodgkin lymphoma. The CDR3 in this case is CASTARPPYEQYF. The DNA sequence is given as TGTGCCAGTACCGCGCGACCCCCCTACGAGCAGTACTTC.